The rows below give T cell receptor beta chains drawn from one sample of a study of T cell repertoires in cytomegalovirus infection. TCRdb reprocessed the reads via MiXCR and lists one record per CDR3 protein. The sample has around 450,000 distinct CDR3 sequences, 10% to 12% seen once. Sequenced material: PBMCs. These receptors came from a human donor in good health (CMV status not recorded). Some clones in this sample may be carry-over from other donors' samples. CDR3s include the opening cysteine and the closing phenylalanine or tryptophan. A D gene is named only where the DNA matches it firmly. Rows may omit the clone size; those that give it use once, few, many or a size class.

v_call	d_call	clone_size	j_call	cdr3_aa	cdr3_nt
TRBV20-1	-	-	TRBJ1-1	CSPGRGNQGAFF	TGCAGTCCGGGACGAGGGAACCAGGGGGCTTTCTTT
TRBV20-1	-	-	TRBJ1-2	CSARPVQGAGGYTF	TGCAGTGCTAGACCCGTCCAGGGTGCGGGTGGCTACACCTTC
TRBV11-2	-	-	TRBJ2-1	CASSLDPGREEQFF	TGTGCCAGCAGCTTAGATCCGGGCCGGGAGGAGCAGTTCTTC
TRBV2	-	few	TRBJ2-1	CAGRLYNEQFF	TGTGCCGGACGCCTATACAATGAGCAGTTCTTC
TRBV19	TRBD1	-	TRBJ1-5	CASSGDRENQPQHF	TGTGCCAGTAGTGGAGACAGGGAGAATCAGCCCCAGCATTTT
TRBV29-1	-	-	TRBJ2-3	CSVVSGGSRTDTQYF	TGCAGCGTTGTTTCGGGGGGCAGCAGGACAGATACGCAGTATTTT
TRBV6-5	TRBD2	many	TRBJ2-1	CASSRTSNEQFF	TGTGCCAGCAGTAGGACTAGCAATGAGCAGTTCTTC
TRBV7-9	TRBD1	many	TRBJ2-7	CASSSGTGDSPYEQYF	TGTGCCAGCAGCTCCGGGACAGGAGACTCCCCCTACGAGCAGTACTTC
TRBV2	-	-	TRBJ2-1	CASRLQDFNEQFF	TGTGCCAGCAGACTACAGGATTTTAATGAGCAGTTCTTC
TRBV7-3	-	many	TRBJ2-1	CASSPRQVPYNEQFF	TGTGCCAGCAGCCCCCGACAGGTTCCCTACAATGAGCAGTTCTTC
TRBV7-8	-	-	TRBJ2-3	CASSLGVAIDTQYF	TGTGCCAGCAGCCTTGGGGTAGCGATAGATACGCAGTATTTT
TRBV7-2	TRBD2	many	TRBJ2-7	CASSLVGERGEQYF	TGTGCCAGCAGCTTGGTGGGGGAGCGGGGCGAGCAGTACTTC
TRBV6-5	-	few	TRBJ1-5	CASSYTGKGNQPQHF	TGTGCCAGCAGTTATACCGGGAAAGGCAATCAGCCCCAGCATTTT
TRBV7-8	-	many	TRBJ1-1	CASSPGWGGGRNTEAFF	TGTGCCAGCAGCCCAGGCTGGGGCGGGGGCAGGAACACTGAAGCTTTCTTT
TRBV5-1	TRBD2	-	TRBJ2-7	CASSYGTSGRTANTYEQYF	TGCGCCAGCAGCTACGGGACTAGCGGGAGAACCGCTAACACCTACGAGCAGTACTTC
TRBV7-9	-	many	TRBJ2-6	CASSLVGDRTRSKVTNVLTF	TGTGCCAGCAGCTTAGTCGGGGACCGGACACGGAGTAAAGTTACCAACGTCCTGACTTTC
TRBV19	-	few	TRBJ1-5	CASSDQGISPQHF	TGTGCCAGTAGTGATCAGGGAATCAGCCCCCAGCATTTT
TRBV3-1	-	few	TRBJ2-7	CASSPLWGQSYGGQYF	TGTGCCAGCAGCCCGCTATGGGGGCAGAGCTACGGGGGGCAGTACTTC
TRBV27	-	-	TRBJ2-5	CASATGKETQYF	TGTGCCAGCGCCACAGGGAAAGAGACCCAGTACTTC
TRBV5-1	TRBD1	many	TRBJ2-1	CASSLDVTGDQGEQFF	TGCGCCAGCAGCTTGGATGTGACAGGGGACCAGGGGGAGCAGTTCTTC
TRBV11-2	TRBD2	many	TRBJ2-5	CASSPGTSGGVQETQYF	TGTGCCAGCAGCCCCGGGACTAGCGGGGGGGTCCAAGAGACCCAGTACTTC
TRBV2	-	few	TRBJ1-5	CASTTGGGAGPQHF	TGTGCCAGCACCACCGGGGGGGGGGCAGGGCCCCAGCATTTT
TRBV29-1	-	few	TRBJ1-1	CSVELRLSSETEAFF	TGCAGCGTTGAATTGAGGCTGAGCTCGGAGACTGAAGCTTTCTTT
TRBV7-3	-	many	TRBJ2-3	CASSFQQADTQYF	TGTGCCAGCAGCTTCCAACAGGCAGATACGCAGTATTTT
TRBV5-1	-	-	TRBJ2-7	CASSADNQPHF	TGCGCCAGCAGCGCGGACAACCAACCCCACTTC
TRBV24-1	TRBD1	many	TRBJ2-2	CATSDPGTGGSTGELFF	TGTGCCACCAGTGATCCCGGGACAGGGGGCAGCACCGGGGAGCTGTTTTTT
TRBV4-2	TRBD1	many	TRBJ1-2	CASSQATGDTNYGYTF	TGTGCCAGCAGCCAGGCAACAGGGGATACTAACTATGGCTACACCTTC
TRBV3-1	TRBD1	-	TRBJ1-2	CASTTAGGPNYGYTF	TGTGCCAGCACCACCGCAGGGGGCCCGAACTATGGCTACACCTTC
TRBV28	-	many	TRBJ1-2	CASRVKGIFYGYTF	TGTGCCAGCAGGGTAAAGGGCATTTTCTATGGCTACACCTTC
TRBV5-8	TRBD2	-	TRBJ2-1	CASSLGSGSGYNEQFF	TGTGCCAGCAGCTTGGGAAGCGGGAGCGGATACAATGAGCAGTTCTTC
TRBV24-1	TRBD2	many	TRBJ2-7	CATSASGLAGASYEQYF	TGTGCCACCAGTGCTTCGGGACTAGCGGGAGCATCCTACGAGCAGTACTTC
TRBV20-1	TRBD2	-	TRBJ2-5	CSAAGLAGGETQYF	TGCAGTGCCGCGGGACTAGCGGGAGGGGAGACCCAGTACTTC
TRBV7-7	TRBD1	many	TRBJ1-1	CASSASGGDGLPIMMRNTEAFF	TGTGCCAGCAGCGCGTCAGGGGGGGACGGACTCCCCATTATGATGAGGAACACTGAAGCTTTCTTT
TRBV7-2	-	many	TRBJ2-5	CASSLDQGQYF	TGTGCCAGCAGCTTAGATCAGGGCCAGTACTTC
TRBV3-1	TRBD1	-	TRBJ1-2	CASSPDMGQGPYGYTF	TGTGCCAGCAGCCCAGACATGGGACAGGGACCCTATGGCTACACCTTC
TRBV6-1	-	many	TRBJ2-7	CASSTRSDTSYEQYF	TGTGCCAGCAGCACGAGGAGCGACACTTCCTACGAGCAGTACTTC
TRBV5-1	-	many	TRBJ2-7	CASSPRTADSYEQYF	TGCGCCAGCAGCCCACGGACAGCCGACTCCTACGAGCAGTACTTC